The entry below describes one T cell receptor (beta chain). Germline trimming cut 5 bases from V and 7 bases from J; bases unmatched to any gene: 14. The CDR3 is 18 residues long. CDR1 and CDR2 from the germline V gene are SGHTA and FQGNSA. The data originate from a study of blood T cell repertoires in COVID-19. About the study: Donors in the United States, Italy and Spain gave samples during acute or convalescent COVID-19. Sources were T cells, B-cell-depleted T cells, or PBMCs; the material itself was cDNA or gDNA.

The method was immunoSEQ multiplex PCR; TCRdb's version includes in-frame clones alone and lacks a portion of them. The data contain roughly 200,000 clones, 84% of them singletons. The receptor's source is a human donor in a cohort sampled during active COVID-19. Sequences were obtained from peripheral blood. J is TRBJ2-1 and V is TRBV7-2; 13 bases align to TRBD2. CDR3 bases: TGTGCCAGCAGCCAGACTAGCGGGAGGTTGGACCGGGGGAATGAGCAGTTCTTC. Amino acid sequence: CASSQTSGRLDRGNEQFF. The entire variable domain, with the rest obtained from reference TRBV7-2 and TRBJ2-1, is as follows: GAGVSQSPSNKVTEKGKDVELRCDPISGHTALYWYRQSLGQGLEFLIYFQGNSAPDKSGLPSDRFSAERTGGSVSTLTIQRTQQEDSAVYLCASSQTSGRLDRGNEQFFGPGTRLTVL.